What follows are 16 T cell receptor beta chains derived from one specimen sequenced in a study of graft-versus-host responses after intestinal transplantation. Assay: immunoSEQ multiplex PCR; the TCRdb copy retains only in-frame clones and omits some. The table lists 11,000 to 15,000 clones, approximately 38% of them singletons. Researchers placed roughly 200,000 CFSE-labeled responder cells in culture with roughly 200,000 irradiated, violet-dye-labeled stimulator cells. The sample in question was alloreactive CD8+ T cells from a mixed lymphocyte reaction culture, obtained before intestinal transplant. The subset is: CFSE-low proliferating T cells sorted from roughly 6-day pre-transplant mixed lymphocyte reaction (GvH or HvG direction). The receptor set was obtained from a human patient who received an intestinal transplant.

This clone was detected a few times. The chain links TRBV10-1 to TRBJ1-2; D is uncertain. The V end lost 9 bases, the J end lost 6 bases, and 11 bases lay between the germline ends. Per the germline V gene, CDR1 is WNHNN and CDR2 is SYGVQD (reference sequence). The CDR3 extends over 11 amino acids. CDR3 coding DNA: TGCGCCAGTACGCGAGGCGATGGCTACACCTTC. Its protein product is CASTRGDGYTF.

J is TRBJ1-1 and V is TRBV7-9; 11 nucleotides match TRBD1. After removal of 6 bases from V and 0 bases from J, the junction contained 12 bases not matched to a gene. The germline V gene has CDR1 SEHNR and CDR2 FQNEAQ (reference sequence). CDR3 size: 18 residues. In DNA, the CDR3 is TGTGCCAGCAGTCCCCACGGGACAGGGGGGCCCTTGAACACTGAAGCTTTCTTT. Encoded protein: CASSPHGTGGPLNTEAFF.

This clone was counted between two and nine times. The genes are TRBV28 and TRBJ1-5; D gene unclear. Trimming removed 8 bases from V and 5 bases from J, with 13 bases in between. CDR3 length equals 13 residues. Germline CDR1 and CDR2: MDHEN and SYDVKM. The CDR3 DNA is TGTGCCAGCGTTCCGGGCGGGGATCAGCCCCAGCATTTT. This gives the protein CASVPGGDQPQHF.

In its sample, this clone ranks as medium-sized. V usage is TRBV6-5 and J usage is TRBJ2-7, with TRBD1 matching over 10 bases. Trimming took 4 bases from V and 1 from J; bases not matched to a gene: 7. Per the germline V gene, CDR1 is MNHEY and CDR2 is SVGAGI. CDR3 length equals 16 residues. The CDR3 loop reads CASSFVPGQGSYEQYF. CDR3 nucleotides: TGTGCCAGCAGTTTCGTTCCGGGACAGGGGTCCTACGAGCAGTACTTC.

This clone occurred once. J is TRBJ2-7 and V is TRBV5-1, with D perhaps TRBD2 (5 bases). V gave up 0 bases and J gave up 0 bases, with 7 bases separating them. The CDR3 contains 14 residues. Germline V gene lookup returns CDR1 SGHRS and CDR2 YFSETQ. The CDR3 bases are TGCGCCAGCAGCTTGGGACGGGACTCCTACGAGCAGTACTTC. Translated: CASSLGRDSYEQYF.

Comments on this clone: A read error may produce the germline difference seen at one junction end. The V and J genes are TRBV4-1 and TRBJ2-7; 8 bases match TRBD1. The CDR3 contains 16 residues. Germline CDR1 is MGHRA and CDR2 is YSYEKL. CDR3 bases: TGTGCCAGCAGCCAAGAACAGGGGGTGTTCTCCTACGAGCAGTACTTC. Protein sequence: CASSQEQGVFSYEQYF.

The chain recombines TRBV2 with TRBJ2-7, with 7 positions matching TRBD2. The CDR3 length is 13 residues. With 8 bases clipped from V and 2 bases from J, the junction kept 6 bases outside the gene matches. The germline V gene encodes CDR1 SNHLY and CDR2 FYNNEI. CDR3 DNA sequence: TGTGCCAGCCTAGGTGGGGGGGCCTACGAGCAGTACTTC. This encodes CASLGGGAYEQYF.

The V call is TRBV4-1, the J call TRBJ1-2; TRBD1 matches at 9 bases. Germline V gives CDR1 MGHRA, CDR2 YSYEKL. After removal of 0 bases from V and 5 bases from J, the junction contained 4 bases not matched to a gene. This CDR3 spans 15 amino acids. The CDR3 spells CASSQDGTGHYGYTF. DNA of the CDR3: TGCGCCAGCAGCCAAGATGGGACAGGGCATTATGGCTACACCTTC.

This rearrangement joins TRBV6-6 to TRBJ2-1; 7 bases are shared with TRBD1. Germline CDR1 reads MNHNY; CDR2 reads SVGAGI (reference sequence). The CDR3 length is 15 residues. Unmatched junction bases numbered 7, after V lost 5 bases and J lost 3 bases. The CDR3 reads CASSPDRTSYNEQFF. CDR3 nucleotides: TGTGCCAGCAGTCCGGACAGGACGAGCTACAATGAGCAGTTCTTC.

This chain joins TRBV30 and TRBJ2-7; no reliable D call. The CDR3 extends over 12 amino acids. Deletions cut 2 bases from V and 3 bases from J, with 8 bases between. The germline CDR1 and CDR2 sequences are GTSNPN and SVGIG (reference sequence). CDR3 nucleotide sequence: TGTGCCTGGAGTAATTCCCTCTACGAGCAGTACTTC. Translation gives CAWSNSLYEQYF.

This clone showed up just a few times. The genes are TRBV23-1 and TRBJ2-6; a weak D match, TRBD1 (6 bases). TRBV23-1 is an ORF; its function is uncertain. V gave up 10 bases and J gave up 0 bases, with 25 bases separating them. The CDR3 covers 19 residues. CDR3 nucleotide sequence: TGCGCCACCAAAAGTTGCCGGGACACCTGGACCTCTGGGGCCAACGTCCTGACTTTC. Its translation: CATKSCRDTWTSGANVLTF.

The V gene is TRBV19, the J gene TRBJ2-3; maybe TRBD2 (6 bases). The CDR3 runs 13 residues. Germline CDR1 reads LNHDA; CDR2 reads SQIVND (reference sequence). V lost 3 bases, J lost 9 bases, and 13 bases lay in between. Here the CDR3 reads CASSISPSVTQYF. CDR3 in DNA: TGTGCCAGTAGTATCTCTCCTAGCGTAACGCAGTATTTT.

The chain links TRBV9 to TRBJ2-1, with 10 bases matching TRBD2. There are 15 residues in the CDR3. Per germline, CDR1 SGDLS and CDR2 YYNGEE. V was pared by 4 bases and J by 7 bases, with 8 bases of the junction left unmatched. The CDR3 bases are TGTGCCAGCAGCTCTAGCGGGAGTGTCGGAAATGAGCAGTTCTTC. Protein: CASSSSGSVGNEQFF.

A word on this clone: This sample includes further DNA sequences coding for the same CDR3. The CDR3 bases are TGTGCCAGTACTTGGGGACAGGGTGAGGCACCCCTCCACTTT. It specifies CASTWGQGEAPLHF. The V call is TRBV6-5, the J call TRBJ1-6; 9 nucleotides match TRBD1. Germline assignment: CDR1 MNHEY and CDR2 SVGAGI. The CDR3 has 14 residues. V shed 9 bases, J shed 11 bases, and the junction held 11 bases outside the gene matches.

The chain is built from TRBV5-1 and TRBJ1-2; D is unresolved. V gave up 0 bases and J gave up 7 bases, with 13 bases separating them. The CDR3 is made up of 14 amino acids. Germline V gene data show CDR1 as SGHRS and CDR2 as YFSETQ. Here the CDR3 DNA reads TGCGCCAGCAGCTTGGAAAGGGCGGGTTTTGGCTACACCTTC. Translating gives CASSLERAGFGYTF. The complete variable domain, with remaining parts taken from reference TRBV5-1 and TRBJ1-2, reads KAGVTQTPRYLIKTRGQQVTLSCSPISGHRSVSWYQQTPGQGLQFLFEYFSETQRNKGNFPGRFSGRQFSNSRSEMNVSTLELGDSALYLCASSLERAGFGYTFGSGTRLTVV.

The chain has TRBV6-1 and TRBJ2-1, with unresolved D. Germline values: CDR1 MNHNS, CDR2 SASEGT. V was clipped by 5 bases and J by 4 bases, with 9 bases between them. The CDR3 has 13 residues. CDR3 DNA sequence: TGTGCCAGCAGTCATATAGCTTACAATGAGCAGTTCTTC. Translation: CASSHIAYNEQFF.